This section outlines one TCR beta chain sequence together with its context. Its antigen is unknown. These data come from a study of cytomegalovirus exposure and HLA in healthy donors. Study-level findings and limits: Later analysis identified several of the most significant clusters that appeared linked to common viral pathogens.

PCR employed 60 Vbeta and 13 Jbeta primers. Clones were read by immunoSEQ multiplex PCR, and TCRdb kept only the in-frame ones, dropping some. The sample includes 95,000 to 150,000 clones, over 60% seen only once; the top ten take more than 6.5%. There are 11 residues in the CDR3. Germline loops: CDR1 SGHRS, CDR2 YFSETQ. Trimming removed 10 bases from V and 3 bases from J, with 10 bases in between. This rearrangement joins TRBV5-1 to TRBJ1-1; tentative D call: TRBD1 (5 bases). The clonotype comes from a woman between 40 and 55 years old in good health and CMV-seropositive. The material sequenced was PBMCs. CDR3 sequence reads: CADSGDTEAFF. CDR3 nucleotides: TGCGCCGATTCGGGGGACACTGAAGCTTTCTTT.